This T cell receptor beta chain was profiled in a study of blood T cell repertoires in COVID-19. Across the study: Sites across the United States, Italy and Spain contributed samples from acute and convalescent COVID-19. Sample material is recorded as cDNA or gDNA derived from T cells, B-cell-depleted T cells, or PBMCs.

As processed by the authors: Amplification from reference gene primers served as the basis for estimated nucleated cell counts. Repertoires were generated with immunoSEQ multiplex PCR, while TCRdb's copy carries only in-frame clones and drops some. V and J calls and clone size are copied from that table; D and trimming were computed from the DNA. The table shows 53,000 or so clones, with approximately 90% occurring only once. With 3 bases removed from V and 4 bases from J, the gap between germline ends came to 22 bases. The CDR3 has 17 residues. The germline V gene has CDR1 WNHNN and CDR2 SYGVQD (reference sequence).

This TCR was sampled from a man aged 80 or over with acute or convalescent COVID-19. Sequenced sample: peripheral blood. The rearrangement uses TRBV10-1 and TRBJ2-7; D possibly corresponds to TRBD2 (6 bases). Written as DNA, the CDR3 is TGCGCCAGCAGTGATCCGCGGGACCCTTCACACCCTTACGAGCAGTACTTC. As protein: CASSDPRDPSHPYEQYF.